This T cell receptor (beta chain) was captured in a study of identical twins. General study points: Modeled out-of-frame TCR alpha sharing in monozygotic twins fell below observed levels. Abundant cord blood beta clonotypes carried fewer insertions; memory repertoires showed none.

TCRdb fed the 5' RACE reads into MiXCR, producing one record per CDR3 protein. This table has 570,000 or so distinct CDR3 sequences, 9.6% appearing once. CDR3 length: 13 residues. V dropped 4 bases and J dropped 1 base, with 11 bases sitting between them. Germline assignment: CDR1 SQVTM and CDR2 ANQGSEA. This clonotype was seen more than once but under ten times. Its antigen remains unidentified. These records were also assigned to another study, of yellow fever vaccine responses in identical twins.

The chain couples TRBV29-1 to TRBJ2-7; D may be TRBD1 or TRBD2 (5 bases each). The receptor's source is a woman aged 18-30 years in good health. Sequenced material: PBMCs. The CDR3 DNA reads TGCAGCGTTGGGGACCGGACATCCTACGAGCAGTACTTC. Translated: CSVGDRTSYEQYF.